The 24 T cell receptor beta chains listed next were all sequenced from one sample in a study of T cell responses to AZD1222 COVID-19 vaccine. Profiled with immunoSEQ multiplex PCR; TCRdb holds only in-frame clones, not every one. The table has under 130,000 clones, roughly 91% seen once. This specimen was peripheral blood, taken on day 0 of AZD1222 vaccination. The receptors shown here come from an adult in good health.

The chain uses TRBV29-1 and TRBJ2-1, with 12 bases matching TRBD2. The CDR3 length is 18 residues. CDR1 and CDR2 (germline): SQVTM, ANQGSEA. In nucleotides, the CDR3 is TGCGGCTCGCAGGGGACTAGCGGGTTGACCTACAACTACAATGAGCAGTTCTTC. Translation gives CGSQGTSGLTYNYNEQFF.

This sequence joins TRBV14 and TRBJ2-2; TRBD2 matches at 9 bases. The CDR3 has 17 amino acids. J was trimmed by 4 bases and V by 3 bases; bases with no gene match: 9. The germline CDR1 and CDR2 sequences are SGHDN and FVKESK. As DNA, the CDR3 is TGTGCCAGCAGCCATTCCCCGGGACTAGCAGGCACCGGGGAGCTGTTTTTT. Amino acids: CASSHSPGLAGTGELFF.

The chain combines TRBV6-2 or TRBV6-3 with TRBJ2-1; the D gene is possibly TRBD1 (6 bases). Trimming took 2 bases from V and 4 from J, leaving 12 bases between them. This CDR3 spans 15 amino acids. Looked up from germline, CDR1 is MNHEY and CDR2 is SVGEGT. As DNA, the CDR3 is TGTGCCAGCAGTTACGCCCGGGACATTTACAATGAGCAGTTCTTC. It codes for CASSYARDIYNEQFF.

This chain joins TRBV6-4 and TRBJ1-2; D gene unclear. Trimming took off 5 bases at V and 2 bases at J, with 12 bases between the two ends. The CDR3 sequence is 14 residues long. The germline CDR1 and CDR2 sequences are MRHNA and SNTAGT. CDR3 DNA: TGTGCCAGCAGTTCCTCGGTGGGGAACTATGGCTACACCTTC. Its translation is CASSSSVGNYGYTF.

This chain connects TRBV12-5 to TRBJ2-1; a possible D gene is TRBD2 (6 bases). The V gene lost 3 bases and the J gene lost 0 bases, with 12 bases spanning the gap. This CDR3 spans 16 amino acids. Germline V CDR1 and CDR2: LGHNT, FRNRAP. The CDR3 region is CASGLVAGNSYNEQFF. CDR3 DNA: TGTGCTAGTGGTTTAGTGGCGGGAAACTCCTACAATGAGCAGTTCTTC.

V is TRBV7-9 and J is TRBJ1-5; tentative D call: TRBD1 (6 bases). Trimming removed 2 bases at V and 2 bases at J, with 13 bases between. In germline, CDR1 is SEHNR, CDR2 FQNEAQ (reference sequence). The CDR3 totals 16 residues. In DNA form, the CDR3 reads TGTGCCAGCAGCTTAACTGGGGGCATGGGCAATCAGCCCCAGCATTTT. This encodes CASSLTGGMGNQPQHF.

This rearrangement joins TRBV27 to TRBJ2-7; no clear D gene. CDR1 and CDR2 (germline): MNHEY, SMNVEV (reference sequence). This CDR3 has 16 residues. Trimming cost V 0 bases and J 2 bases, with 14 bases left between them. In nucleotides, the CDR3 is TGTGCCAGCAGTTTATCGATTGGCGTTATAACCTACGAGCAGTACTTC. Its translation is CASSLSIGVITYEQYF.

The chain employs TRBV5-1 and TRBJ2-5, with 8 nucleotides matching TRBD2. CDR3 length: 15 residues. V shed 8 bases, J shed 7 bases, and the junction held 16 bases outside the gene matches. Looked up from germline, CDR1 is SGHRS and CDR2 is YFSETQ. The CDR3 coding sequence is TGCGCCAGTCAGCGGGAGAGCCCGACGGGTGGGACCCAGTACTTC. Translation gives CASQRESPTGGTQYF.

The J gene is TRBJ2-5, the V gene TRBV28; 7 nucleotides align to TRBD1. Germline CDR1 and CDR2: MDHEN and SYDVKM. This CDR3 has 15 residues. V was pared by 0 bases and J by 2 bases, with 3 bases of the junction left unmatched. CDR3: CASSLWGTAQETQYF. CDR3 DNA sequence: TGTGCCAGCAGTTTATGGGGGACAGCTCAAGAGACCCAGTACTTC.

The chain recombines TRBV19 with TRBJ1-5; D not resolved. Germline CDR1 is LNHDA and CDR2 is SQIVND (reference sequence). This CDR3 region has 14 residues. V gave up 2 bases and J gave up 5 bases, with 10 bases separating them. CDR3 protein: CASSILGSDQPQHF. In DNA form, the CDR3 reads TGTGCCAGTAGTATATTGGGGAGCGATCAGCCCCAGCATTTT.

The chain has TRBV6-6 and TRBJ1-4; D gene ambiguous. Germline V gene lookup returns CDR1 MNHNY and CDR2 SVGAGI (reference sequence). This CDR3 comprises 17 residues. The V gene lost 5 bases and the J gene lost 4 bases, with 20 bases spanning the gap. The CDR3 protein is CASSPRELFLDNEKLFF. The CDR3 bases are TGTGCCAGCAGTCCAAGGGAGCTGTTTCTTGATAATGAAAAACTGTTTTTT.

The chain has TRBV28 and TRBJ2-7; D possibly corresponds to TRBD1 (5 bases). The germline V and J ends were trimmed by 8 bases and 2 bases, with 7 bases remaining between them. The CDR3 spans 11 residues. In germline, CDR1 is MDHEN, CDR2 SYDVKM. The CDR3 loop is CASGATYEQYF. The CDR3 DNA reads TGTGCCAGCGGGGCCACCTACGAGCAGTACTTC.

This chain uses TRBV6-2 or TRBV6-3 with TRBJ1-5; no reliable D call. The CDR3 covers 15 residues. V shed 4 bases and J shed 0 bases, with 10 bases lying between them. The germline gives CDR1 MNHEY, CDR2 SVGEGT. CDR3 DNA: TGTGCCAGCAGTTGGCAGACCCATAGCAATCAGCCCCAGCATTTT. Residues: CASSWQTHSNQPQHF.

J is TRBJ1-2 and V is TRBV5-6, with 8 bases that match TRBD1. With V trimmed by 1 base and J by 6 bases, 11 bases remained unmatched. The CDR3 runs 16 residues. CDR1 and CDR2 from the germline V gene are SGHDT and YYEEEE. As DNA, the CDR3 is TGTGCCAGCAGCTTGTGGGGTACAGGGGGAGATAATGGCTACACCTTC. This gives the protein CASSLWGTGGDNGYTF. The complete variable domain, with remaining parts taken from reference TRBV5-6 and TRBJ1-2, reads DAGVTQSPTHLIKTRGQQVTLRCSPKSGHDTVSWYQQALGQGPQFIFQYYEEEERQRGNFPDRFSGHQFPNYSSELNVNALLLGDSALYLCASSLWGTGGDNGYTFGSGTRLTVV.

The CDR3 coding sequence is TGTGCCAGCAGCCTCCTAGGGGGGAGCCTAGGAGAGCAGTACTTC. Encoded protein: CASSLLGGSLGEQYF. The chain is built from TRBV14 and TRBJ2-7, with D perhaps given as TRBD1 or TRBD2 (6 bases each). The V gene lost 4 bases and the J gene lost 7 bases, with 20 bases spanning the gap. Germline loops: CDR1 SGHDN, CDR2 FVKESK. The CDR3 is made up of 15 amino acids.

The rearrangement joins TRBV19 to TRBJ2-7; the D gene could be TRBD1 or TRBD2 (5 bases each). Germline CDR1 and CDR2: LNHDA and SQIVND (reference sequence). This CDR3 has 15 residues. With 3 bases removed from V and 1 base from J, the gap between germline ends came to 13 bases. In DNA form, the CDR3 reads TGTGCCAGTAGTATCCGGGACGGTGGTTCCTACGAGCAGTACTTC. Protein product: CASSIRDGGSYEQYF.

This clone was picked up one time. The chain uses TRBV6-1 and TRBJ2-1; 9 nucleotides align to TRBD2. The CDR3 spans 15 residues. CDR1 MNHNS and CDR2 SASEGT come from the germline V gene. The J segment lost 8 bases and the V segment lost 3 bases, leaving 8 bases of the junction unmatched. The CDR3 protein is CASSDRGRALDEQFF. The CDR3 DNA reads TGTGCCAGCAGTGATCGCGGGAGGGCCCTGGATGAGCAGTTCTTC.

The chain recombines TRBV6-5 with TRBJ2-1; D possibly corresponds to TRBD2 (6 bases). This CDR3 is built from 13 residues. Germline V gene sequence: CDR1 MNHEY, CDR2 SVGAGI. V was trimmed by 4 bases and J by 8 bases, leaving 12 bases between them. The CDR3 nucleotides are TGTGCCAGCAGTTTGGGACTTAAGGATGAGCAGTTCTTC. Translating it yields CASSLGLKDEQFF.

V is TRBV28 and J is TRBJ1-2; 10 nucleotides align to TRBD1. The germline V gene has CDR1 MDHEN and CDR2 SYDVKM. J gave up 4 bases and V 8 bases, and 22 bases lay outside the gene matches. CDR3 size: 19 residues. This CDR3 reads CASGGAVRDRGSLGYGYTF. The CDR3 bases are TGTGCCAGCGGTGGGGCCGTCCGGGACAGGGGTTCCTTAGGCTATGGCTACACCTTC.

The chain recombines TRBV21-1 with TRBJ2-3; whether TRBD1, the table's D call, matches the DNA was not checked. TRBV21-1 constitutes a pseudogene. The CDR3 loop spans 13 amino acids. The CDR3 coding sequence is TGTGCCAGCATTAGACAGGGTCCCGATACGCAGTATTTT. Protein sequence: CASIRQGPDTQYF.

V gene TRBV5-1 combines with J gene TRBJ2-5, with a possible D match to TRBD2 (6 bases). With 5 bases removed from V and 4 bases from J, the gap between germline ends came to 15 bases. This CDR3 region has 14 residues. The germline V gene encodes CDR1 SGHRS and CDR2 YFSETQ. This chain's CDR3 is CASSLDYRTETQYF. DNA of the CDR3: TGCGCCAGCAGTCTGGACTACCGGACAGAGACCCAGTACTTC.

CDR3 nucleotide sequence: TGTGCCAGCAGTTTATCACAGGGAGCCAAAAACATTCAGTACTTC. Translating it yields CASSLSQGAKNIQYF. The V and J genes are TRBV27 and TRBJ2-4, with a tentative D call TRBD1 (6 bases). The germline CDR1 and CDR2 sequences are MNHEY and SMNVEV (reference sequence). Trimming cost V 0 bases and J 0 bases, with 6 bases left between them. The CDR3 is 15 residues long.

V and J are TRBV24-1 and TRBJ2-3, with D perhaps matching TRBD1 or TRBD2 (6 bases each). V was trimmed by 4 bases and J by 8 bases, leaving 21 bases between them. This CDR3 is 16 amino acids long. Germline V CDR1 and CDR2: KGHDR, SFDVKD. The CDR3 coding sequence is TGTGCCACCAGTGACTTAACTCGGGGGCCACCAGGTACGCAGTATTTT. This codes for CATSDLTRGPPGTQYF.

The V call is TRBV6-2 or TRBV6-3, the J call TRBJ1-2; D is uncertain. Trimming took 4 bases from V and 3 from J, leaving 6 bases between them. CDR3 length: 12 residues. Germline V lookup: CDR1 MNHEY, CDR2 SVGEGT. CDR3 bases: TGTGCCAGCAGTTCCACCTACTATGGCTACACCTTC. Translating gives CASSSTYYGYTF.